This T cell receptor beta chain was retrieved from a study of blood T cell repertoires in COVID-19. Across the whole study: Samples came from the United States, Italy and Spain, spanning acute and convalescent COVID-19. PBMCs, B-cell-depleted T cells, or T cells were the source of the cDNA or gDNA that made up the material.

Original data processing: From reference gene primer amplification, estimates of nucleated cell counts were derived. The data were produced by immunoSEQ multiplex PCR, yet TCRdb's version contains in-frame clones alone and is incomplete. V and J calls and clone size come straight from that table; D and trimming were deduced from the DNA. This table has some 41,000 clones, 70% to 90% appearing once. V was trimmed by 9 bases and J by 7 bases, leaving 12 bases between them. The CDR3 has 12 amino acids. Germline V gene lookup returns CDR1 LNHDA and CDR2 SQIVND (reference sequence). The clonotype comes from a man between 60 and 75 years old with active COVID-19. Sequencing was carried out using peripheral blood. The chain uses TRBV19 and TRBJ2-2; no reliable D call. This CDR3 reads CARIYGDGELFF. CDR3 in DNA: TGTGCCAGGATTTACGGTGACGGGGAGCTGTTTTTT.